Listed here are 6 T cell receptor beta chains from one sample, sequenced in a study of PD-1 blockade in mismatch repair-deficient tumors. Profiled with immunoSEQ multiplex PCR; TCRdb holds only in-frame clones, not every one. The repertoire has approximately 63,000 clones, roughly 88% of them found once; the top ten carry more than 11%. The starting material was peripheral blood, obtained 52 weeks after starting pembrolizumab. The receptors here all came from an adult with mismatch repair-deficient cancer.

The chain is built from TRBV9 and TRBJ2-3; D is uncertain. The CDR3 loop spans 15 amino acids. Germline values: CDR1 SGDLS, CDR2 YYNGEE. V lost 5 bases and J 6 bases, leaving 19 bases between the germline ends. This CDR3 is CASSASGLESDTQYF. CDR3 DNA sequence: TGTGCCAGCAGTGCCTCCGGTCTAGAGTCTGATACGCAGTATTTT.

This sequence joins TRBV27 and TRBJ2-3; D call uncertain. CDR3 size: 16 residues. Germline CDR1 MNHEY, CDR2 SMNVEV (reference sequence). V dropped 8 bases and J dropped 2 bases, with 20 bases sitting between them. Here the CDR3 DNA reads TGTGCCAGCCGCCTGGGGATCCAGGTGGCCACAGATACGCAGTATTTT. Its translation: CASRLGIQVATDTQYF.

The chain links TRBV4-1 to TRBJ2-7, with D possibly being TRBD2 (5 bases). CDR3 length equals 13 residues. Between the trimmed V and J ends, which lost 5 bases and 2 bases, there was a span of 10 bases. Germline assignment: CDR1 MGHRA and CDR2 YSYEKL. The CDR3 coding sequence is TGCGCCAGCAGCTATCGGGATACCTACGAGCAGTACTTC. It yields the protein CASSYRDTYEQYF.

CDR3 amino acids: CASSLMNRPNTEAFF. The CDR3 DNA follows: TGTGCCAGCAGCTTGATGAACAGACCGAACACTGAAGCTTTCTTT. The chain combines TRBV5-6 with TRBJ1-1, with D uncertain. Deletions cut 1 base from V and 1 base from J, with 11 bases between. The CDR3 has 15 residues. Germline CDR1 is SGHDT and CDR2 is YYEEEE.

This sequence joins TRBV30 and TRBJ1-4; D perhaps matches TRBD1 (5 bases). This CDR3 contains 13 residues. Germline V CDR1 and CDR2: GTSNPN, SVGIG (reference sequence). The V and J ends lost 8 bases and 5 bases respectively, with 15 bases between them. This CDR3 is CAALPGGNEKLFF. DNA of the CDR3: TGTGCCGCACTGCCGGGGGGAAATGAAAAACTGTTTTTT.

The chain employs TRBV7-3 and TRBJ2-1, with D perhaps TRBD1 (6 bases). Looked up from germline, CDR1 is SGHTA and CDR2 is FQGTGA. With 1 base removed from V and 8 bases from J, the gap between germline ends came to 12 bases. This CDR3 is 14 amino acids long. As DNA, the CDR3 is TGTGCCAGCAGCTTAATGCCAGGGGCGTATGAGCAGTTCTTC. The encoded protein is CASSLMPGAYEQFF.